Below are 8 T cell receptor beta chains sequenced from a single sample in a study of cytomegalovirus exposure and HLA in healthy donors (dated by TCRdb to the late 2010s). The library came from the immunoSEQ multiplex PCR assay. For the multiplex PCR, a mixture combining 60 forward primers for TCR Vbeta segments and 13 reverse primers for TCR Jbeta segments was used. Drawn from immuneACCESS, this table holds only the in-frame rearrangements with V and J called that TCRdb kept. Clones are partly lost; checked studies trace under half to an unresolved V gene and leave the rest unexplained. Across this sample there are 70,000 or so clones, with 86% seen only once. 1.5% to 2% of the sample rests with the top ten. Sequencing was done on a sample of PBMCs. Receptors originate from a woman in her 30s in good health and CMV-seronegative.

This sequence joins TRBV28 and TRBJ1-2; D not certain. Germline CDR1 reads MDHEN; CDR2 reads SYDVKM. V lost 2 bases and J 0 bases, leaving 10 bases between the germline ends. This CDR3 has 15 residues. The CDR3 loop is CASSLPGYTNYGYTF. The CDR3 DNA sequence: TGTGCCAGCAGTTTACCGGGGTACACTAACTATGGCTACACCTTC.

This rearrangement joins TRBV25-1 to TRBJ2-7, with 7 bases aligning to TRBD2. The CDR3 is 14 amino acids. V lost 1 base, J lost 4 bases, and 4 bases stayed unmatched. Germline V lookup: CDR1 MGHDK, CDR2 SYGVNS. CDR3: CASSEWEGPYEQYF. Here the CDR3 DNA reads TGTGCCAGCAGTGAATGGGAGGGGCCGTACGAGCAGTACTTC.

This clone was seen just once. The genes are TRBV9 and TRBJ2-7; 9 bases are a match to TRBD1. The germline CDR1 and CDR2 sequences are SGDLS and YYNGEE. V shed 4 bases, J shed 2 bases, and the junction held 10 bases outside the gene matches. The CDR3 contains 16 residues. DNA of the CDR3: TGTGCCAGCAGCCCTCAGGGACAGGGACGTCCCTACGAGCAGTACTTC. Translation gives CASSPQGQGRPYEQYF.

The chain uses TRBV7-2 and TRBJ2-5, with 10 bases identical to TRBD2. The trim removed 5 bases at V and 4 bases at J, leaving 4 bases unmatched. CDR1 and CDR2 from the germline V gene are SGHTA and FQGNSA. CDR3 size: 14 residues. CDR3 loop: CASSLIAGGETQYF. The CDR3, as DNA: TGTGCCAGCAGCCTCATAGCGGGAGGAGAGACCCAGTACTTC.

This sequence joins TRBV28 and TRBJ2-5; 8 bases agree with TRBD1. TRBJ2-7 matches the DNA end more closely, so the J call is doubtful. The CDR3 has 15 residues. Germline CDR1 and CDR2: MDHEN and SYDVKM. The CDR3 coding sequence is TGTGCCAGCAGTTCGACCGGGACAGGTTGGGTCGAGCAGTACTTC. Protein product: CASSSTGTGWVEQYF.

CDR3 in DNA: TGTGCCAGCAGCTTAACGGGACTAGCGGGAGAGACCGAGCAGTTCTTC. It yields the protein CASSLTGLAGETEQFF. The chain employs TRBV11-2 and TRBJ2-1; 14 bases line up with TRBD2. CDR1 and CDR2 from the germline V gene are SGHAT and FQNNGV. The CDR3 is made up of 16 amino acids. Trimming cost V 2 bases and J 10 bases; bases outside gene matches: 7.

This chain joins TRBV29-1 and TRBJ2-3; D may be TRBD1 (5 bases). The CDR3 is 14 residues long. With 2 bases removed from V and 0 bases from J, the gap between germline ends came to 9 bases. Germline V gene data show CDR1 as SQVTM and CDR2 as ANQGSEA. CDR3 in DNA: TGCAGCGTTGAAACGCAGGGCAGCACAGATACGCAGTATTTT. This gives the protein CSVETQGSTDTQYF.

The chain combines TRBV4-1 with TRBJ2-1; a weak D match, TRBD2 (6 bases). There are 17 residues in the CDR3. V was clipped by 1 base and J by 0 bases, with 13 bases between them. Germline V gene data show CDR1 as MGHRA and CDR2 as YSYEKL. The CDR3 region is CASSQVGGGSSYNEQFF. CDR3 DNA: TGCGCCAGCAGCCAAGTGGGGGGTGGGAGCTCCTACAATGAGCAGTTCTTC.